The 18 T cell receptor beta chains listed next were all sequenced from one sample in a study of T cell responses to AZD1222 COVID-19 vaccine. Measured with immunoSEQ multiplex PCR; TCRdb has only the in-frame clones, and not every one. The sample contains 120,000 to 150,000 clones, about nine tenths of which appear only once. Material: peripheral blood, obtained on day 0 of AZD1222 vaccination. The receptors derive from an adult in good health.

The V gene is TRBV5-1, the J gene TRBJ2-1; 11 bases map to TRBD2. Germline V gene lookup returns CDR1 SGHRS and CDR2 YFSETQ. V lost 4 bases to trimming and J lost 6 bases; unmatched junction nucleotides: 15. CDR3 length equals 18 residues. CDR3 in DNA: TGCGCCAGCAGCCCTGGAGGAGCTAGCGGGGGGACCCGCAATGAGCAGTTCTTC. Translating it yields CASSPGGASGGTRNEQFF.

The CDR3 bases are TGTGCCAGCACCGATGGGGACAGACGGGCTTTCTTT. It specifies CASTDGDRRAFF. The chain couples TRBV11-3 to TRBJ1-1; TRBD1 matches 7 bases. With 7 bases clipped from V and 11 bases from J, the junction kept 10 bases outside the gene matches. The CDR3 covers 12 residues. Germline V lookup: CDR1 SGHNT, CDR2 YENEEA.

The chain uses TRBV9 and TRBJ1-1, with 10 bases identical to TRBD1. The CDR3 consists of 15 residues. The germline CDR1 and CDR2 sequences are SGDLS and YYNGEE. The V segment lost 4 bases and the J segment 3 bases; nucleotides outside the gene matches: 6. CDR3 loop: CASSPRQGADTEAFF. CDR3 bases: TGTGCCAGCAGCCCGAGACAGGGGGCAGACACTGAAGCTTTCTTT.

The genes are TRBV11-3 and TRBJ2-5; 12 positions match TRBD2. Germline lookup yields CDR1 SGHNT and CDR2 YENEEA. The CDR3 contains 13 residues. Losses at the gene ends were 5 bases for V and 5 bases for J; bases not matched to a gene: 0. The CDR3: CASSGLAGETQYF. Here the CDR3 DNA reads TGTGCCAGCAGCGGACTAGCGGGGGAGACCCAGTACTTC.

Concerning this clone itself: The conserved final phenylalanine or tryptophan is absent from the CDR3, which likely points to a read error. This chain links TRBV9 with TRBJ1-2; D possibly corresponds to TRBD1 (5 bases). Germline V gives CDR1 SGDLS, CDR2 YYNGEE. Trimming pared 0 bases from V and 5 bases from J, leaving 11 bases between. CDR3 length: 14 residues. CDR3 region: CASSVVPRVYGYTL. CDR3 sequence (DNA): TGTGCCAGCAGCGTAGTCCCCAGGGTTTATGGCTACACCCTC.

The chain links TRBV6-5 to TRBJ2-7, with D maybe TRBD2 (5 bases). Deletions cut 6 bases from V and 3 bases from J, with 15 bases between. CDR3 size: 14 residues. CDR1 is MNHEY and CDR2 is SVGAGI in the germline V gene. The CDR3 reads CASRPGLFGYEQYF. CDR3 DNA sequence: TGTGCCAGCAGACCCGGACTTTTTGGCTACGAGCAGTACTTC.

This chain uses TRBV5-1 with TRBJ2-4, with 8 bases that match TRBD2. V lost 2 bases and J lost 4; bases outside the gene matches: 2. CDR1 is SGHRS, CDR2 YFSETQ, per germline. This CDR3 is built from 14 residues. In DNA, the CDR3 is TGCGCCAGCAGCTTCAGCGGGGGAAAAAACATTCAGTACTTC. Its protein is CASSFSGGKNIQYF.

This clone was seen more than once but under ten times. The chain couples TRBV11-3 to TRBJ1-2; D uncertain. The CDR3 length is 14 residues. Trimming took 4 bases from V and 6 from J, leaving 15 bases between them. Germline V lookup: CDR1 SGHNT, CDR2 YENEEA. The CDR3 DNA reads TGTGCCAGCAGCTCTCCTAGGGTTCCTCATGGCTACACCTTC. Protein: CASSSPRVPHGYTF.

This sequence joins TRBV29-1 and TRBJ2-1, with 16 bases fitting TRBD2. The CDR3 is 17 residues long. Germline V CDR1 and CDR2: SQVTM, ANQGSEA. Germline trimming cut 2 bases from V and 8 bases from J; bases unmatched to any gene: 9. The CDR3 region is CSVEFAGTSGRVHEQFF. CDR3 sequence (DNA): TGCAGCGTTGAATTCGCCGGGACTAGCGGGAGGGTCCATGAGCAGTTCTTC.

V and J are TRBV10-3 and TRBJ1-5; D remains ambiguous. The length of the CDR3 is 14 residues. The V and J ends lost 2 bases and 1 base respectively, with 6 bases between them. Germline V CDR1 and CDR2: ENHRY, SYGVKD. In DNA form, the CDR3 reads TGTGCCATCAGTGAGGGAAGGAGCAATCAGCCCCAGCATTTT. Translation gives CAISEGRSNQPQHF.

The chain uses TRBV4-2 and TRBJ2-3; TRBD2 might be the D (7 bases). Germline CDR1 and CDR2: LGHNA and YNFKEQ. V lost 0 bases to trimming and J lost 5 bases, with 18 bases between them. The CDR3 spans 17 residues. CDR3: CASSQEGARGGVDTQYF. In nucleotides, the CDR3 is TGTGCCAGCAGCCAAGAGGGTGCTAGAGGGGGGGTAGATACGCAGTATTTT.

The J gene is TRBJ2-7, the V gene TRBV7-2; TRBD1 might be the D (5 bases). With 1 base removed from V and 3 bases from J, the gap between germline ends came to 19 bases. The CDR3 spans 17 residues. CDR1 SGHTA and CDR2 FQGNSA come from the germline V gene. Here the CDR3 DNA reads TGTGCCAGCAGCTTAGATGGGGCAGGGTCAGTGGGCTACGAGCAGTACTTC. This sequence encodes CASSLDGAGSVGYEQYF.

The chain joins TRBV30 to TRBJ1-1; a weak D match, TRBD1 (6 bases). Germline assignment: CDR1 GTSNPN and CDR2 SVGIG (reference sequence). V lost 4 bases and J 10 bases, leaving 19 bases between the germline ends. This CDR3 region has 13 residues. The CDR3 nucleotides read TGTGCCTGGATTGGGAGGGGGGGGCTTGGAGCTTTCTTT. Its translation is CAWIGRGGLGAFF.

In its sample, this clone was seen once. The V gene is TRBV30, the J gene TRBJ1-5; D unresolved. CDR1 is GTSNPN and CDR2 is SVGIG in the germline V gene (reference sequence). V gave up 0 bases and J gave up 5 bases, with 11 bases separating them. The CDR3 covers 14 residues. CDR3 protein: CAWSVGSDYQPQHF. The CDR3 nucleotides read TGTGCCTGGAGTGTGGGTAGTGACTATCAGCCCCAGCATTTT.

The chain's CDR3 is CASRGLAGGRTGELFF. For the CDR3, the DNA is TGTGCCAGCAGAGGACTAGCGGGAGGTCGGACCGGGGAGCTGTTTTTT. The rearrangement links TRBV2 to TRBJ2-2, with 14 bases identical to TRBD2. With 6 bases clipped from V and 5 bases from J, the junction kept 5 bases outside the gene matches. This CDR3 has 16 residues. Germline V gene data show CDR1 as SNHLY and CDR2 as FYNNEI.

Notes on this clone: Within the sample, other DNA sequences also encode this same CDR3. This chain links TRBV5-1 with TRBJ2-1; D gene ambiguous. Trimming removed 0 bases at V and 9 bases at J, with 4 bases between. CDR1 is SGHRS, CDR2 YFSETQ, per germline. This CDR3 has 11 residues. CDR3 amino acids: CASSLGPEQFF. In DNA, the CDR3 is TGCGCCAGCAGCTTGGGGCCTGAGCAGTTCTTC.

V and J are TRBV30 and TRBJ2-2; 14 bases are shared with TRBD2. Losses at the gene ends were 2 bases for V and 6 bases for J; bases not matched to a gene: 5. The CDR3 extends over 16 amino acids. The germline V gene has CDR1 GTSNPN and CDR2 SVGIG (reference sequence). The CDR3 nucleotides read TGTGCCTGGAGTCCCGCGGGACTAGCGGGAGCCGGGGAGCTGTTTTTT. Encoded protein: CAWSPAGLAGAGELFF.

This rearrangement joins TRBV7-9 to TRBJ1-2; no definite D call. The germline CDR1 and CDR2 sequences are SEHNR and FQNEAQ (reference sequence). The CDR3 is 13 amino acids. V shed 3 bases and J shed 4 bases, with 9 bases lying between them. The CDR3 nucleotides read TGTGCCAGCAGCTTCGCGGCAGTCTATGGCTACACCTTC. This translates into CASSFAAVYGYTF.